Each of the 6 T cell receptor beta chains below was sequenced from the same sample in a study of shared clonotypes between healthy human individuals. The assay was immunoSEQ multiplex PCR, and TCRdb's table has in-frame clones only and misses some. Of some 1,400,000 clones in the sample, over 95% were seen once. Specimen: naive CD4+ T cells sorted from blood. The subset denotes: CD45RA+ positively selected. The source is a young man in good health.

This chain links TRBV27 with TRBJ2-7; 7 bases line up with TRBD1. Trimming removed 6 bases from V and 0 bases from J; junction bases left unmatched: 8. CDR3 length: 15 amino acids. Looked up from germline, CDR1 is MNHEY and CDR2 is SMNVEV (reference sequence). The CDR3 bases are TGTGCCAGCAGGCGTACAGGGGAAGCCTCCTACGAGCAGTACTTC. This sequence encodes CASRRTGEASYEQYF.

The gene calls are TRBV28 and TRBJ1-3, with 8 bases that match TRBD1. The V gene's germline CDR1 is MDHEN and CDR2 SYDVKM. After removal of 4 bases from V and 2 bases from J, the junction contained 1 base not matched to a gene. The CDR3 spans 14 residues. CDR3: CASSSGGAGNTIYF. DNA for the CDR3: TGTGCCAGCAGTTCAGGGGGCGCTGGAAACACCATATATTTT. Supplemented by reference TRBV28 and TRBJ1-3, the full variable domain reads DVKVTQSSRYLVKRTGEKVFLECVQDMDHENMFWYRQDPGLGLRLIYFSYDVKMKEKGDIPEGYSVSREKKERFSLILESASTNQTSMYLCASSSGGAGNTIYFGEGSWLTVV.

This chain joins TRBV4-3 and TRBJ1-2; D may be TRBD1 (6 bases). Germline CDR1 reads LGHNA; CDR2 reads YSLEER. The CDR3 extends over 14 amino acids. Trimming left V 9 bases short and J 0 bases short, with 14 bases between. The CDR3, as DNA: TGCGCCAGTAGCAGCCGGGACACTAACTATGGCTACACCTTC. This encodes CASSSRDTNYGYTF.

The rearrangement joins TRBV19 to TRBJ1-5; D is perhaps TRBD1 (5 bases). Trimming removed 5 bases from V and 6 bases from J, with 23 bases in between. In germline, CDR1 is LNHDA, CDR2 SQIVND (reference sequence). The CDR3 covers 17 residues. Here the CDR3 reads CASSLEGRAILGQPQHF. The CDR3 DNA reads TGTGCCAGTAGTCTTGAGGGCAGGGCGATCCTTGGTCAGCCCCAGCATTTT.

The CDR3 is CASSTLPGQGSEAFF. DNA of the CDR3: TGTGCCAGTAGTACCTTACCGGGACAGGGGTCTGAAGCTTTCTTT. This chain links TRBV19 with TRBJ1-1; 10 nucleotides agree with TRBD1. Germline CDR1 reads LNHDA; CDR2 reads SQIVND (reference sequence). J was trimmed by 6 bases and V by 4 bases; bases with no gene match: 8. This CDR3 region has 15 residues. Full variable domain (missing parts from reference TRBV19 and TRBJ1-1): DGGITQSPKYLFRKEGQNVTLSCEQNLNHDAMYWYRQDPGQGLRLIYYSQIVNDFQKGDIAEGYSVSREKKESFPLTVTSAQKNPTAFYLCASSTLPGQGSEAFFGQGTRLTVV.

Notes on this clone: The sample holds other DNA sequences that translate to the same CDR3. The V and J genes are TRBV2 and TRBJ2-7; tentative D call: TRBD1 (5 bases). The CDR3 loop spans 12 amino acids. Trimming cost V 6 bases and J 3 bases, with 9 bases left between them. The V gene's germline CDR1 is SNHLY and CDR2 FYNNEI. CDR3 in amino acids: CASRADSYEQYF. The CDR3 DNA reads TGTGCCAGCAGGGCAGACAGCTACGAGCAGTACTTC.